These 32 T cell receptor beta chains share one sample of origin, sequenced in a study of shared clonotypes between healthy human individuals. Profiled with immunoSEQ multiplex PCR; TCRdb holds only in-frame clones, not every one. Altogether approximately 2,200,000 clones are present, just over 90% being singletons, with the ten largest covering approximately 1.7%. CD8 cells regarded as naive lacked CD45RO, were positively chosen for CCR7, and omitted terminally differentiated effector memory CD45RA+ cells. Input material: naive CD8+ T cells from PBMCs. The origin of the receptors is a man between 18 and 29 years old in good health. Some clones in this sample may be carry-over from other donors' samples.

The V and J genes are TRBV6-5 and TRBJ1-2, with D possibly being TRBD1 (5 bases). With 2 bases removed from V and 13 bases from J, the gap between germline ends came to 20 bases. CDR1 is MNHEY, CDR2 SVGAGI, per germline. This CDR3 spans 14 amino acids. Here the CDR3 reads CASSYRYFGDQLTF. DNA of the CDR3: TGTGCCAGCAGTTACCGGTACTTTGGGGACCAACTCACCTTC.

The J gene is TRBJ2-5, the V gene TRBV29-1; D may match TRBD1 or TRBD2 (5 bases each). V was pared by 6 bases and J by 2 bases, with 16 bases between. Looked up from germline, CDR1 is SQVTM and CDR2 is ANQGSEA. This CDR3 has 14 residues. CDR3: CSVGDPRIQETQYF. The CDR3 DNA is TGCAGCGTAGGGGACCCGCGGATACAAGAGACCCAGTACTTC.

This clone was detected a few times. The CDR3 DNA sequence: TGTGCCAGCAGCTTCCGAGAGGGAGATGAAAAACTGTTTTTT. Its protein is CASSFREGDEKLFF. The V gene is TRBV7-9, the J gene TRBJ1-4; no reliable D call. Trimming left V 3 bases short and J 6 bases short, with 11 bases between. The germline CDR1 and CDR2 sequences are SEHNR and FQNEAQ (reference sequence). CDR3 length: 14 amino acids.

V gene TRBV6-5 combines with J gene TRBJ2-1; D remains ambiguous. The germline V gene has CDR1 MNHEY and CDR2 SVGAGI. This CDR3 comprises 12 residues. Trimming cost V 4 bases and J 7 bases, with 8 bases left between them. Written as DNA, the CDR3 is TGTGCCAGCAGTTCTTCCGGGAATGAGCAGTTCTTC. Encoded protein: CASSSSGNEQFF.

The DNA for the CDR3 is TGTGCCAGCAGCTTGGGGGTCGGCAATCAGCCCCAGCATTTT. As protein: CASSLGVGNQPQHF. This sequence joins TRBV5-8 and TRBJ1-5; D call uncertain. CDR1 SGHTS and CDR2 YDEGEE come from the germline V gene. With 0 bases removed from V and 2 bases from J, the gap between germline ends came to 6 bases. The CDR3 totals 14 residues.

This sequence joins TRBV28 and TRBJ2-1; 13 nucleotides line up with TRBD2. V was pared by 3 bases and J by 6 bases, with 5 bases of the junction left unmatched. The CDR3 loop spans 16 amino acids. Germline lookup yields CDR1 MDHEN and CDR2 SYDVKM. CDR3 in amino acids: CASSFQGLAGPNEQFF. As DNA, the CDR3 is TGTGCCAGCAGTTTCCAGGGACTAGCGGGACCCAATGAGCAGTTCTTC. Supplemented by reference TRBV28 and TRBJ2-1, the full variable domain reads DVKVTQSSRYLVKRTGEKVFLECVQDMDHENMFWYRQDPGLGLRLIYFSYDVKMKEKGDIPEGYSVSREKKERFSLILESASTNQTSMYLCASSFQGLAGPNEQFFGPGTRLTVL.

The rearrangement links TRBV2 to TRBJ2-7; 13 bases match TRBD2. The CDR3 spans 15 residues. Losses at the gene ends were 7 bases for V and 7 bases for J; bases not matched to a gene: 10. Germline V lookup: CDR1 SNHLY, CDR2 FYNNEI. Written as DNA, the CDR3 is TGTGCCAGCAACCCGGGACTAGCGGGATACGGAGAGCAGTACTTC. Encoded protein: CASNPGLAGYGEQYF.

V and J are TRBV5-1 and TRBJ2-4; D may be TRBD2 (6 bases). With 8 bases removed from V and 0 bases from J, the gap between germline ends came to 15 bases. This CDR3 spans 15 amino acids. Germline CDR1 and CDR2: SGHRS and YFSETQ. CDR3 region: CASSLGGIAKNIQYF. The CDR3 DNA follows: TGCGCCAGTTCCCTAGGAGGGATAGCCAAAAACATTCAGTACTTC.

The chain combines TRBV11-3 with TRBJ2-3; 8 bases line up with TRBD1. Unmatched junction bases numbered 6, after V lost 5 bases and J lost 2 bases. The CDR3 runs to 15 residues. Germline assignment: CDR1 SGHNT and CDR2 YENEEA. CDR3 nucleotides: TGTGCCAGCAGCACAAGACAGGGGTACACAGATACGCAGTATTTT. Translating it yields CASSTRQGYTDTQYF.

The V and J genes are TRBV19 and TRBJ2-7; D is possibly TRBD1 or TRBD2 (5 bases each). The CDR3 extends over 14 amino acids. Germline loops: CDR1 LNHDA, CDR2 SQIVND (reference sequence). The V end lost 6 bases, the J end lost 0 bases, and 12 bases lay between the germline ends. CDR3 in DNA: TGTGCCAGTAGCGAAAGGGGACCCTCCTACGAGCAGTACTTC. It specifies CASSERGPSYEQYF.

In regard to this clone: This sample includes further DNA sequences coding for the same CDR3. This chain connects TRBV27 to TRBJ2-7; D gene ambiguous. The V end lost 5 bases, the J end lost 0 bases, and 11 bases lay between the germline ends. Germline V gene sequence: CDR1 MNHEY, CDR2 SMNVEV (reference sequence). This CDR3 has 14 amino acids. The CDR3 protein is CASSLGTSSYEQYF. In DNA form, the CDR3 reads TGTGCCAGCAGTCTGGGAACCAGCTCCTACGAGCAGTACTTC.

About this clone: This same CDR3 is encoded by further DNA sequences in the sample. The chain employs TRBV27 and TRBJ2-1; D may correspond to TRBD1 or TRBD2 (5 bases each). The CDR3 is 12 amino acids. Per the germline V gene, CDR1 is MNHEY and CDR2 is SMNVEV (reference sequence). V was cut by 4 bases and J by 10 bases, with 11 bases left in between. CDR3 sequence: CASSWTRGEQFF. CDR3 bases: TGTGCCAGCAGTTGGACGAGGGGAGAGCAGTTCTTC.

The rearrangement uses TRBV27 and TRBJ2-7; 7 bases line up with TRBD1. The trim removed 0 bases at V and 3 bases at J, leaving 5 bases unmatched. The CDR3 contains 15 residues. Germline values: CDR1 MNHEY, CDR2 SMNVEV (reference sequence). The CDR3 reads CASSLSGGWIYEQYF. CDR3 coding DNA: TGTGCCAGCAGTTTATCAGGGGGCTGGATCTACGAGCAGTACTTC.

CDR3: CASSPAGYEQYF. The CDR3 bases are TGTGCCAGCAGCCCGGCAGGGTACGAGCAGTACTTC. The chain uses TRBV6-1 and TRBJ2-7; a weak D match, TRBD1 (5 bases). V lost 6 bases and J lost 4, with 10 bases in between. The germline gives CDR1 MNHNS, CDR2 SASEGT. This CDR3 region has 12 residues.

The chain is built from TRBV6-1 and TRBJ1-1, with D possibly being TRBD1 (6 bases). This CDR3 has 14 amino acids. Trimming took off 3 bases at V and 2 bases at J, with 10 bases between the two ends. Looked up from germline, CDR1 is MNHNS and CDR2 is SASEGT. DNA of the CDR3: TGTGCCAGCAGTGACGACAGGATTAACACTGAAGCTTTCTTT. This encodes CASSDDRINTEAFF.

A note on this clone: Other DNA sequences in this specimen translate into the identical CDR3. The V and J genes are TRBV4-3 and TRBJ1-4; the D gene is possibly TRBD1 (6 bases). CDR1 is LGHNA and CDR2 is YSLEER in the germline V gene. V was pared by 4 bases and J by 4 bases, with 13 bases between. The CDR3 runs to 15 residues. The CDR3 DNA follows: TGCGCCAGCAGCCGAATTACAGGGAGTAATGAAAAACTGTTTTTT. Its protein product is CASSRITGSNEKLFF.

The rearrangement links TRBV7-9 to TRBJ2-1; D is unclear. The CDR3 length is 12 residues. V was pared by 10 bases and J by 0 bases, with 7 bases between. In germline, CDR1 is SEHNR, CDR2 FQNEAQ (reference sequence). Written as DNA, the CDR3 is TGTGCCACCACCTACTCCTACAATGAGCAGTTCTTC. Protein product: CATTYSYNEQFF.

This clone was detected only once. The CDR3: CASSLDWAGREPFF. Here the CDR3 DNA reads TGTGCCAGCAGCTTAGACTGGGCGGGGCGGGAACCGTTCTTC. This chain joins TRBV7-2 and TRBJ2-1; the D gene is possibly TRBD2 (6 bases). CDR3 length: 14 residues. V lost 1 base and J lost 15, with 19 bases in between. CDR1 and CDR2 from the germline V gene are SGHTA and FQGNSA.

V is TRBV4-2 and J is TRBJ2-4; tentatively, D is TRBD1 or TRBD2 (5 bases each). Germline V lookup: CDR1 LGHNA, CDR2 YNFKEQ. Trimming pared 0 bases from V and 12 bases from J, leaving 12 bases between. This CDR3 is 13 amino acids long. This chain's CDR3 is CASSQDIGDRQYF. The CDR3 DNA sequence: TGTGCCAGCAGCCAAGATATAGGGGACCGTCAGTACTTC.

CDR3 loop: CASSLGFGEYEQYF. The CDR3 region has the DNA TGTGCCAGCAGCTTGGGGTTCGGGGAGTACGAGCAGTACTTC. The genes are TRBV5-6 and TRBJ2-7, with TRBD2 as a possible D gene (5 bases). Germline V lookup: CDR1 SGHDT, CDR2 YYEEEE. This CDR3 region has 14 residues. V was pared by 0 bases and J by 4 bases, with 11 bases between. Using reference TRBV5-6 and TRBJ2-7 for the parts outside the CDR3, the full variable domain is DAGVTQSPTHLIKTRGQQVTLRCSPKSGHDTVSWYQQALGQGPQFIFQYYEEEERQRGNFPDRFSGHQFPNYSSELNVNALLLGDSALYLCASSLGFGEYEQYFGPGTRLTVT.

As regards this clone: The same CDR3 is also encoded by other DNA sequences in this sample. The rearrangement joins TRBV11-2 to TRBJ1-1; 8 positions match TRBD1. This CDR3 is 15 amino acids long. Trimming removed 4 bases from V and 5 bases from J; junction bases left unmatched: 9. In germline, CDR1 is SGHAT, CDR2 FQNNGV. The CDR3 DNA is TGTGCCAGCAGCTCTCTACAGGGGGTGTGGACTGAAGCTTTCTTT. Protein product: CASSSLQGVWTEAFF. The full variable domain, in which reference TRBV11-2 and TRBJ1-1 provide the parts outside the CDR3, is EAGVAQSPRYKIIEKRQSVAFWCNPISGHATLYWYQQILGQGPKLLIQFQNNGVVDDSQLPKDRFSAERLKGVDSTLKIQPAKLEDSAVYLCASSSLQGVWTEAFFGQGTRLTVV.

V usage is TRBV10-1 and J usage is TRBJ2-3; 7 bases fit TRBD1. Germline values: CDR1 WNHNN, CDR2 SYGVQD (reference sequence). With V trimmed by 6 bases and J by 5 bases, 8 bases remained unmatched. The CDR3 extends over 14 amino acids. CDR3 region: CASRGTEQEDTQYF. CDR3 nucleotide sequence: TGCGCCAGCAGGGGGACAGAGCAAGAAGATACGCAGTATTTT.

The chain combines TRBV5-6 with TRBJ2-1, with no clear D. Germline CDR1 is SGHDT and CDR2 is YYEEEE. The V end lost 4 bases, the J end lost 5 bases, and 7 bases lay between the germline ends. CDR3 size: 12 residues. CDR3 sequence: CASSPRDNEQFF. CDR3 DNA sequence: TGTGCCAGCAGCCCCCGGGACAATGAGCAGTTCTTC. Variable domain in full (rest from reference TRBV5-6 and TRBJ2-1): DAGVTQSPTHLIKTRGQQVTLRCSPKSGHDTVSWYQQALGQGPQFIFQYYEEEERQRGNFPDRFSGHQFPNYSSELNVNALLLGDSALYLCASSPRDNEQFFGPGTRLTVL.

The V gene is TRBV4-1, the J gene TRBJ2-7; D is unclear. CDR1 is MGHRA and CDR2 is YSYEKL in the germline V gene. V was trimmed by 0 bases and J by 0 bases, leaving 15 bases between them. The CDR3 is 17 residues long. The CDR3 coding sequence is TGCGCCAGCAGCCAAGATCGTACGGGCTACGGCTCCTACGAGCAGTACTTC. Protein product: CASSQDRTGYGSYEQYF.

V and J are TRBV20-1 and TRBJ1-2; D gene uncertain. V was pared by 1 base and J by 4 bases, with 4 bases between. Germline assignment: CDR1 DFQATT and CDR2 SNEGSKA (reference sequence). The CDR3 covers 11 residues. The CDR3 is CSARVIYGYTF. For the CDR3, the DNA is TGCAGTGCTAGAGTAATCTATGGCTACACCTTC.

Concerning this clone: This specimen includes other DNA sequences encoding the same CDR3. The chain uses TRBV4-3 and TRBJ2-1; 10 bases line up with TRBD2. Germline values: CDR1 LGHNA, CDR2 YSLEER. This CDR3 has 15 residues. V lost 1 base to trimming and J lost 6 bases; unmatched junction nucleotides: 3. The CDR3 sequence is CASSQGSGRANEQFF. CDR3 DNA sequence: TGCGCCAGCAGCCAAGGGAGCGGGAGGGCCAATGAGCAGTTCTTC.

This chain links TRBV9 with TRBJ2-2; 8 positions match TRBD1. V lost 4 bases and J lost 1; bases outside the gene matches: 9. Germline V CDR1 and CDR2: SGDLS, YYNGEE. The CDR3 contains 17 residues. The CDR3 DNA reads TGTGCCAGCAGCCCTCACCCTGGACAGGGGAACACCGGGGAGCTGTTTTTT. It codes for CASSPHPGQGNTGELFF.

The chain couples TRBV2 to TRBJ2-1; 9 positions match TRBD1. Per germline, CDR1 SNHLY and CDR2 FYNNEI. V shed 5 bases and J 6 bases; nucleotides not matched to a gene: 8. The CDR3 has 15 amino acids. The CDR3 sequence is CASSTLDRGGNEQFF. CDR3 DNA: TGTGCCAGCAGTACACTGGACAGGGGAGGCAATGAGCAGTTCTTC.

The rearrangement links TRBV7-8 to TRBJ2-2, with unresolved D. V shed 5 bases and J shed 7 bases, with 14 bases lying between them. CDR3 length: 14 amino acids. Germline V gene lookup returns CDR1 SGHVS and CDR2 FQNEAQ. In nucleotides, the CDR3 is TGTGCCAGCAGCCCAATTCGTCCGGGCGGGGAGCTGTTTTTT. This encodes CASSPIRPGGELFF.

This clone appeared once. J is TRBJ1-3 and V is TRBV28; no reliable D call. Deletions cut 5 bases from V and 4 bases from J, with 18 bases between. Germline CDR1 MDHEN, CDR2 SYDVKM. The CDR3 runs 16 residues. The CDR3 loop is CASSRGEDTIGNTIYF. CDR3 DNA sequence: TGTGCCAGCAGTCGTGGGGAAGACACTATCGGAAACACCATATATTTT.

The gene calls are TRBV4-2 and TRBJ2-3, with 11 positions matching TRBD2. In germline, CDR1 is LGHNA, CDR2 YNFKEQ. The CDR3 runs 19 residues. With V trimmed by 1 base and J by 4 bases, 13 bases remained unmatched. CDR3 amino acids: CASSQVLVRLAGGPDTQYF. The CDR3 DNA sequence: TGTGCCAGCAGCCAAGTCCTTGTCAGGCTAGCGGGAGGCCCAGATACGCAGTATTTT.

The gene calls are TRBV5-1 and TRBJ2-7; TRBD1 agrees at 10 bases. V lost 4 bases, J lost 7 bases, and 20 bases stayed unmatched. The CDR3 sequence is 18 residues long. Looked up from germline, CDR1 is SGHRS and CDR2 is YFSETQ. The CDR3 region is CASSLQPPRDRGLWEQYF. The CDR3 DNA sequence: TGCGCCAGCAGCCTCCAACCCCCGCGGGACAGGGGATTGTGGGAGCAGTACTTC.